The 8 T cell receptor beta chains below come from one sample, sequenced in a study of identical twins. TCRdb re-called the 5' RACE reads with MiXCR, one entry per CDR3 protein. Here the sample spans 210,000 or so distinct CDR3 sequences, about a sixth being singletons. These data also formed part of another study, on T cells expressing NK-cell markers.

The specimen sequenced was CD8+ T cells sorted from blood. All receptors derive from a woman younger than 30 in good health.

The chain combines TRBV4-1 with TRBJ2-7; 7 positions match TRBD1. From germline, CDR1 is MGHRA and CDR2 YSYEKL. The CDR3 runs 15 residues. V lost 1 base, J lost 4 bases, and 7 bases stayed unmatched. The CDR3 sequence: CASSQVLDRSYEQYF. The DNA of the CDR3 is TGCGCCAGCAGCCAAGTCCTGGACAGGAGTTACGAGCAGTACTTC.

The chain employs TRBV7-9 and TRBJ2-1; the match to TRBD2 covers 10 bases. The CDR3 contains 16 residues. The germline CDR1 and CDR2 sequences are SEHNR and FQNEAQ (reference sequence). The junction had 6 bases not matched to a gene; V was cut back by 5 bases and J by 2 bases. The CDR3 here is CASSKWTSGAYNEQFF. As DNA, the CDR3 is TGTGCCAGCAGCAAATGGACTAGCGGAGCCTACAATGAGCAGTTCTTC.

The CDR3: CASSEAPTGLVSYEQYF. CDR3 DNA: TGTGCCAGCAGCGAGGCCCCAACAGGGCTCGTCTCCTACGAGCAGTACTTC. The chain has TRBV2 and TRBJ2-7, with D tentatively TRBD1 (6 bases). V was trimmed by 6 bases and J by 0 bases, leaving 21 bases between them. The CDR3 is 17 residues long. Germline V gives CDR1 SNHLY, CDR2 FYNNEI.

The chain employs TRBV13 and TRBJ2-1, with TRBD1 matching 7 bases. Germline-derived CDR1 and CDR2 are PRHDT and FYEKMQ (reference sequence). Germline trimming cut 8 bases from V and 0 bases from J; bases unmatched to any gene: 4. The CDR3 is 14 residues long. The CDR3 sequence is CASGQAHSYNEQFF. For the CDR3, the DNA is TGTGCCAGCGGACAGGCCCACTCCTACAATGAGCAGTTCTTC.

This clonotype has more than one count but fewer than ten. One end of the junction is discordant with germline, which a read error may explain. The chain is built from TRBV7-7 and TRBJ2-2; D gene uncertain. The CDR3 covers 15 residues. CDR1 is SSHAT, CDR2 FNYEAQ, per germline (reference sequence). The CDR3 loop reads CASSLLSTGPGELFF. DNA of the CDR3: TGTGCTAGCAGCCTATTATCGACGGGCCCCGGGGAGCTGTTTTTT.

This clonotype was seen only a few times. The rearrangement links TRBV10-1 to TRBJ2-7; 9 nucleotides line up with TRBD1. V lost 6 bases, J lost 5 bases, and 8 bases stayed unmatched. Germline CDR1 WNHNN, CDR2 SYGVQD (reference sequence). This CDR3 has 14 amino acids. The DNA for the CDR3 is TGCGCCAGCAGCCCGGGACAGGGATTGAACGAGCAGTACTTC. The encoded protein is CASSPGQGLNEQYF.

The sample holds a few counts of this clonotype. The rearrangement joins TRBV19 to TRBJ2-7; the match to TRBD2 covers 9 bases. Germline trimming cut 3 bases from V and 2 bases from J; bases unmatched to any gene: 5. Germline CDR1 reads LNHDA; CDR2 reads SQIVND (reference sequence). The CDR3 totals 15 residues. The CDR3 protein is CASSMGPSGAYEQYF. The CDR3 DNA reads as TGTGCCAGTAGTATGGGGCCTAGCGGGGCCTACGAGCAGTACTTC.

There are many counts of this clonotype. This chain connects TRBV7-6 to TRBJ2-3; TRBD2 agrees at 11 bases. The V gene end was trimmed by 5 bases and the J gene end by 0 bases; junction bases not matched to a gene: 10. Looked up from germline, CDR1 is SGHVS and CDR2 is FNYEAQ. The CDR3 runs 18 residues. The CDR3 protein is CASSPGTSGLTSTDTQYF. CDR3 nucleotides: TGTGCCAGCAGCCCCGGGACTAGCGGCTTAACTAGCACAGATACGCAGTATTTT.